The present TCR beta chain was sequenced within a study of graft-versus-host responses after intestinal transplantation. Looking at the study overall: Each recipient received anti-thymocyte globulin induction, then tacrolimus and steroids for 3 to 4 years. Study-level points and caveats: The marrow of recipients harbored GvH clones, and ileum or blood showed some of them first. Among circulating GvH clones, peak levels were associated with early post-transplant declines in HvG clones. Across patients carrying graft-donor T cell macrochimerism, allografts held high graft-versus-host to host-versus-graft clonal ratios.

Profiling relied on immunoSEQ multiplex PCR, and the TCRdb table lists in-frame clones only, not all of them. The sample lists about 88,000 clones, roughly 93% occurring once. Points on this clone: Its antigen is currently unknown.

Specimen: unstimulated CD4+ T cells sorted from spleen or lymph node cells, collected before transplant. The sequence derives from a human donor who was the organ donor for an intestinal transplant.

As DNA, the CDR3 is TGTGCCAGCTCGCTTGGACAGGGCACCGAGCAGTACTTC. It translates to CASSLGQGTEQYF. V is TRBV18 and J is TRBJ2-7; 8 bases agree with TRBD1. Germline assignment: CDR1 KGHSH and CDR2 LQKENI. The CDR3 has 13 residues. The junction had 7 bases not matched to a gene; V was cut back by 6 bases and J by 6 bases.